This is a list of T cell receptor beta chains from one sample in a study of blood T cells in healthy people across ages. In TCRdb, the 5' RACE reads were re-called with MiXCR into one record per CDR3 protein. Of roughly 680,000 distinct CDR3 sequences in the sample, approximately 52% are singletons; the top ten hold approximately 15%. The specimen sequenced was blood. Receptors originate from a woman at least 80 years old in good health. Both conserved end residues are part of each CDR3. Fields, in order: J gene, V gene, D gene, clone size, CDR3 protein, CDR3 DNA. D genes are given only for firm matches. The size field is filled for only some rows; it gives once, few, many or a size class.

J: TRBJ2-3; V: TRBV7-2; D: TRBD2; size: .; CDR3: CASSPERGITDMQYF; DNA: TGTGCCAGCAGCCCAGAGCGGGGGATCACAGATATGCAGTATTTT
J: TRBJ2-2; V: TRBV4-2; D: .; size: .; CDR3: CASSQEGYTGELFF; DNA: TGTGCCAGCAGCCAAGAGGGGTACACCGGGGAGCTGTTTTTT
J: TRBJ1-1; V: TRBV12-3/TRBV12-4; D: .; size: .; CDR3: CASILRAGGGTEAFF; DNA: TGTGCCAGCATCCTTAGGGCGGGTGGGGGAACTGAAGCTTTCTTT
J: TRBJ2-3; V: TRBV7-2; D: .; size: .; CDR3: CASSPELAFRADTQYF; DNA: TGTGCCAGCAGCCCCGAACTAGCTTTTCGCGCAGATACGCAGTATTTT
J: TRBJ2-7; V: TRBV18; D: .; size: many; CDR3: CASSRPPGSAYEQYF; DNA: TGTGCCAGCTCCCGCCCGCCCGGGAGCGCCTACGAGCAGTACTTC
J: TRBJ1-1; V: TRBV6-1; D: .; size: .; CDR3: CASSEAPLTGREAFF; DNA: TGTGCCAGCAGTGAAGCTCCCCTGACAGGTCGCGAAGCTTTCTTT
J: TRBJ1-1; V: TRBV20-1; D: TRBD1; size: .; CDR3: CSARGGVKMNTEAFF; DNA: TGCAGTGCCAGGGGGGGGGTCAAAATGAACACTGAAGCTTTCTTT
J: TRBJ2-7; V: TRBV2; D: TRBD1; size: few; CDR3: CASIPDRDYEQYF; DNA: TGTGCCAGCATACCCGACAGGGACTACGAGCAGTACTTC
J: TRBJ2-1; V: TRBV13; D: .; size: once; CDR3: CASSLAYRGGSYNEQFF; DNA: TGTGCCAGCAGCTTAGCCTACAGGGGAGGGTCCTACAATGAGCAGTTCTTC
J: TRBJ1-1; V: TRBV6-1; D: .; size: .; CDR3: CASSETLPTEAFF; DNA: TGTGCCAGCAGTGAAACCCTTCCCACTGAAGCTTTCTTT
J: TRBJ2-4; V: TRBV5-4; D: .; size: .; CDR3: CASSLGFGVQYF; DNA: TGTGCCAGCAGCTTGGGATTTGGTGTTCAGTACTTC
J: TRBJ1-2; V: TRBV6-2/TRBV6-3; D: .; size: many; CDR3: CATCETGRSNYGYTF; DNA: TGTGCCACTTGTGAGACGGGCAGGTCGAACTATGGCTACACCTTC
J: TRBJ1-5; V: TRBV18; D: .; size: .; CDR3: CASSSQDWGGNQPQHF; DNA: TGTGCCAGCTCATCGCAGGACTGGGGAGGGAATCAGCCCCAGCATTTT
J: TRBJ2-7; V: TRBV28; D: TRBD2; size: many; CDR3: CASSSTTSGGEYF; DNA: TGTGCCAGCAGTTCGACGACTAGCGGGGGGGAGTACTTC
J: TRBJ2-5; V: TRBV6-2/TRBV6-3; D: TRBD1; size: .; CDR3: CASRSGTGGKETQYF; DNA: TGTGCCAGCAGATCCGGGACAGGGGGAAAAGAGACCCAGTACTTC
J: TRBJ2-4; V: TRBV2; D: TRBD2; size: many; CDR3: CASRLDGGGVNIQYF; DNA: TGTGCCAGCAGGCTAGACGGCGGGGGAGTAAACATTCAGTACTTC
J: TRBJ2-7; V: TRBV29-1; D: TRBD1; size: .; CDR3: CSVAQGARSSYEQYF; DNA: TGCAGCGTCGCCCAGGGGGCTCGATCCTCCTACGAGCAGTACTTC
J: TRBJ2-3; V: TRBV7-2; D: .; size: many; CDR3: CASSLTPWGTDTQYF; DNA: TGTGCCAGCAGCTTGACACCATGGGGCACAGATACGCAGTATTTT
J: TRBJ1-1; V: TRBV3-1; D: .; size: once; CDR3: CASSPGGVRAFF; DNA: TGTGCCAGCAGCCCGGGGGGCGTGAGAGCTTTCTTT
J: TRBJ2-1; V: TRBV11-1; D: TRBD2; size: once; CDR3: CATRLAGNDEQFF; DNA: TGTGCCACCAGACTAGCGGGAAACGATGAGCAGTTCTTC
J: TRBJ2-7; V: TRBV5-1; D: .; size: many; CDR3: CASSRTARFHEQYF; DNA: TGCGCCAGCAGCCGGACAGCCCGTTTCCACGAGCAGTACTTC
J: TRBJ2-1; V: TRBV7-9; D: .; size: .; CDR3: CASSPGRAWYNEQFF; DNA: TGTGCCAGCAGCCCGGGACGAGCGTGGTACAATGAGCAGTTCTTC
J: TRBJ2-5; V: TRBV15; D: .; size: few; CDR3: CATSRELAPGEQYF; DNA: TGTGCCACCAGCAGAGAACTAGCTCCCGGTGAGCAGTACTTC
J: TRBJ2-7; V: TRBV5-1; D: TRBD1; size: many; CDR3: CASSLVQQGDEQYF; DNA: TGCGCCAGCAGCTTGGTCCAGCAGGGGGACGAGCAGTACTTC
J: TRBJ2-7; V: TRBV28; D: TRBD1; size: many; CDR3: CASSVLQGEQYF; DNA: TGTGCCAGCAGTGTTCTACAGGGGGAGCAGTACTTC
J: TRBJ1-5; V: TRBV15; D: .; size: .; CDR3: CATSRGMGGQPQHF; DNA: TGTGCCACCAGCAGAGGGATGGGAGGGCAGCCCCAGCATTTT